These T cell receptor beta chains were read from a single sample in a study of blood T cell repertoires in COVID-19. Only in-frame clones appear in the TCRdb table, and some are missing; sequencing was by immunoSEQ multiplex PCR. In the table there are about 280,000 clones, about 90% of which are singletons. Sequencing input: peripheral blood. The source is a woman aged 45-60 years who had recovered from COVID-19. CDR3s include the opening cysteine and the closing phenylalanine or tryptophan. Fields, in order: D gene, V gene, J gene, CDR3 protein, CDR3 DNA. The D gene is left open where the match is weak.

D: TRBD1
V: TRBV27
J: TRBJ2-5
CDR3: CASSLGTGSRRGTQYF
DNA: TGTGCCAGCAGTTTAGGGACAGGGTCTAGGAGAGGGACCCAGTACTTC

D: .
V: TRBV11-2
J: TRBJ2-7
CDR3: CASSVQGGEWNEQYF
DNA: TGTGCCAGCAGCGTTCAGGGGGGAGAATGGAACGAGCAGTACTTC

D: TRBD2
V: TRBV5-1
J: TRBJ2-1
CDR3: CASSLPTSGNEQFF
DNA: TGCGCCAGCAGCCTACCGACTAGCGGAAATGAGCAGTTCTTC

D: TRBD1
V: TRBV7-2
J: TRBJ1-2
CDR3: CASSSGQGWGYTF
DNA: TGTGCCAGCAGCTCGGGACAGGGTTGGGGCTACACCTTC

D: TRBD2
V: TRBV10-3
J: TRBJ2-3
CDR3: CAISESAGGGDTQYF
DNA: TGTGCCATCAGTGAGTCCGCGGGGGGAGGAGATACGCAGTATTTT

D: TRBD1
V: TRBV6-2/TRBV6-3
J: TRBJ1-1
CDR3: CASRPTGGNTEAFF
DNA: TGTGCCAGCAGACCTACAGGGGGCAACACTGAAGCTTTCTTT

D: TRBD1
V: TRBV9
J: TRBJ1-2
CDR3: CASSVGLFGTDYGYTF
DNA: TGTGCCAGCAGCGTAGGGCTGTTTGGGACAGACTATGGCTACACCTTC

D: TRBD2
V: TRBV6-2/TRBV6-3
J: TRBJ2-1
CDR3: CASSYSQLAGKIYEQFF
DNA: TGTGCCAGCAGTTACTCTCAGCTAGCGGGAAAAATATATGAGCAGTTCTTC

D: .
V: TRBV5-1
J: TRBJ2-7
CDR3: CASSLEGWSGNYEQYF
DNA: TGCGCCAGCAGCTTGGAAGGATGGTCAGGGAACTACGAGCAGTACTTC

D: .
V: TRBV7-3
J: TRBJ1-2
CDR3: CASSLRPISQGNYGYTF
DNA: TGTGCCAGCAGCTTACGCCCCATCTCCCAGGGTAACTATGGCTACACCTTC

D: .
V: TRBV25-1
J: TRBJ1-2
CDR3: CASTRGLGAGYTF
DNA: TGTGCCAGCACTCGTGGTCTCGGAGCGGGCTACACCTTC

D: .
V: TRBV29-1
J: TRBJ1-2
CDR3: CSVELYYGYTF
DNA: TGCAGCGTTGAACTTTACTATGGCTACACCTTC

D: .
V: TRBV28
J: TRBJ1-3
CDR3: CASSLADYSSGSGTNGNTIYF
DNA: TGTGCCAGCAGTTTGGCCGACTATTCTTCAGGGTCTGGGACAAACGGAAACACCATATATTTT

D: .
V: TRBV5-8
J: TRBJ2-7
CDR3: CASSLALSSRYEQYF
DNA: TGTGCCAGCAGCTTGGCCCTGAGTAGCCGCTACGAGCAGTACTTC